Below are 4 T cell receptor beta chains sequenced from a single sample in a study of CD8 T cells in Susac syndrome. With random hexamers, roughly 0.5 to 1 ug RNA was reverse transcribed. TCRdb re-derived calls from the immunoSEQ multiplex PCR reads in MiXCR, one entry per CDR3 protein. This table holds fewer than 200,000 distinct CDR3 sequences, approximately 94% found once. The material sequenced was CD4+ T cells from PBMCs. The receptor source for this set is a human donor with Susac syndrome.

The V gene is TRBV29-1, the J gene TRBJ2-3; 7 nucleotides match TRBD1. V shed 4 bases, J shed 3 bases, and the junction held 7 bases outside the gene matches. This CDR3 region has 14 residues. CDR1 and CDR2 (germline): SQVTM, ANQGSEA. This chain's CDR3 is CSVVGGIITDTQYF. CDR3 bases: TGCAGCGTTGTAGGGGGCATAATAACAGATACGCAGTATTTT.

The chain employs TRBV20-1 and TRBJ2-1, with TRBD1 matching over 7 bases. Germline-derived CDR1 and CDR2 are DFQATT and SNEGSKA (reference sequence). V lost 6 bases, J lost 2 bases, and 13 bases stayed unmatched. The CDR3 spans 16 residues. CDR3 protein: CSALDGHRGAYNEQFF. The CDR3 bases are TGCAGTGCCCTAGATGGTCACAGGGGAGCCTACAATGAGCAGTTCTTC.

This chain joins TRBV29-1 and TRBJ1-5, with 7 bases lining up with TRBD1. This CDR3 contains 13 residues. The germline V gene has CDR1 SQVTM and CDR2 ANQGSEA. The J segment lost 1 base and the V segment lost 6 bases, leaving 3 bases of the junction unmatched. CDR3 sequence (DNA): TGCAGCGTAGGACAGGACAGCAATCAGCCCCAGCATTTT. It yields the protein CSVGQDSNQPQHF.

The chain has TRBV28 and TRBJ1-1; D is uncertain. CDR1 MDHEN and CDR2 SYDVKM come from the germline V gene. Trimming stripped 7 bases from V and 5 bases from J, with 14 bases between. This CDR3 region has 13 residues. The DNA of the CDR3 is TGTGCCAGCATTCAAGCCCACGGTACTGAAGCTTTCTTT. Translating it yields CASIQAHGTEAFF.